Each of the 27 T cell receptor beta chains below was sequenced from the same sample in a study of regulatory T cells in long-lasting Graves disease (dated by TCRdb to the early 2020s). Library preparation employed multiplex PCR. The sequencing machine was an Illumina HiSeq 4000. To build TCR beta libraries, CDR3 regions were amplified by Arm-PCR using iRepertoire HTBI primers. Starting from the raw public reads, TCRdb applied fastp trimming at Q25, assembled clones with MiXCR and retained in-frame beta chains. Duplicate CDR3 protein sequences are folded into a single record with the most common DNA and genes. The sample data list a few hundred thousand distinct CDR3 sequences, and about 13% of these were observed just once. The ten biggest clones cover about 10% of the sample. The time point label, as the study defines it: newly diagnosed GD, antithyroid drugs for less than 3 months. For both TCR sequencing and RNA sequencing, RNA was extracted from PBMCs in TRIzol.

These same records also appear under a second study, on T cells in Graves' hyperthyroidism and ophthalmopathy.

The specimen was peripheral blood mononuclear cells (PBMCs), collected at new diagnosis, from a patient treated with antithyroid drugs. Receptor source: a man younger than 40 with Graves disease. Donor details come from another sample of the same person, matched by shared clones.

The rearrangement joins TRBV3-1 to TRBJ2-1; 7 bases fit TRBD2. The V gene's germline CDR1 is LGHDT and CDR2 YNNKEL (reference sequence). The CDR3 has 16 amino acids. V lost 1 base and J lost 2; bases outside the gene matches: 5. The CDR3 nucleotides read TGTGCCAGCAGCCAAGGGACGGGACTAACCTACAATGAGCAGTTCTTC. Its protein product is CASSQGTGLTYNEQFF.

This clonotype was detected only a few times. A read error may be the cause here, since a much bigger clone is one base away. The rearrangement uses TRBV2 and TRBJ1-2; D gene ambiguous. The length of the CDR3 is 15 residues. Germline-derived CDR1 and CDR2 are SNHLY and FYNNEI. Trimming removed 4 bases from V and 2 bases from J, with 14 bases in between. In DNA, the CDR3 is TGTGCCAGCAGTGCGAATTGGCCACTCAACTATGGCTACACCTTC. It encodes CASSANWPLNYGYTF.

Ten or more counts support this clonotype. This chain links TRBV29-1 with TRBJ1-2, with unresolved D. The CDR3 is 15 residues long. Germline CDR1 reads SQVTM; CDR2 reads ANQGSEA. Trimming took off 4 bases at V and 0 bases at J, with 15 bases between the two ends. DNA for the CDR3: TGCAGCGTTGTCCGCATAGAGGGAGCTAACTATGGCTACACCTTC. It is translated as CSVVRIEGANYGYTF.

This clonotype appeared many times. The chain is built from TRBV12-3 or TRBV12-4 and TRBJ2-7; D unresolved. V lost 6 bases, J lost 11 bases, and 23 bases lay in between. This CDR3 is 14 amino acids long. This CDR3 is CASSRGPRPYFKYF. CDR3 sequence (DNA): TGTGCCAGCAGCCGCGGCCCTCGTCCATACTTTAAGTACTTC.

Notes on this clonotype: Since a much larger clone is just one base distant, this may be a read error. The final CDR3 position lacks the conserved phenylalanine or tryptophan, pointing to a likely read error. J is TRBJ1-2 and V is TRBV5-6, with D tentatively TRBD1 (5 bases). V gave up 5 bases and J gave up 3 bases, with 17 bases separating them. The CDR3 extends over 15 amino acids. In germline, CDR1 is SGHDT, CDR2 YYEEEE. In DNA form, the CDR3 reads TGTGCCAGCAGGGCCCCCGGGGGAGTGGACTATGGCTACACCTCC. Translation: CASRAPGGVDYGYTS.

This clonotype was seen many times. The rearrangement joins TRBV29-1 to TRBJ1-4, with 7 bases identical to TRBD1. The trim removed 6 bases at V and 2 bases at J, leaving 3 bases unmatched. Germline lookup yields CDR1 SQVTM and CDR2 ANQGSEA. The CDR3 is 13 amino acids. The DNA for the CDR3 is TGCAGCGTCACAGGGGCTACTAATGAAAAACTGTTTTTT. This codes for CSVTGATNEKLFF.

In its sample, this clonotype was seen many times. The rearrangement uses TRBV11-3 and TRBJ2-1; D may correspond to TRBD1 or TRBD2 (5 bases each). Germline values: CDR1 SGHNT, CDR2 YENEEA. The V gene lost 4 bases and the J gene lost 0 bases, with 16 bases spanning the gap. The CDR3 contains 17 residues. CDR3 loop: CASSSGGGSSSYNEQFF. CDR3 nucleotide sequence: TGTGCCAGCAGCTCTGGGGGTGGGTCTAGCTCCTACAATGAGCAGTTCTTC.

The chain has TRBV20-1 and TRBJ2-1; D could derive from TRBD1 or TRBD2 (5 bases each). Trimming shortened V by 0 bases and J by 4 bases, and 10 bases separated the two germline ends. The CDR3 runs 14 residues. The germline gives CDR1 DFQATT, CDR2 SNEGSKA (reference sequence). CDR3 residues: CSARDWGNYNEQFF. CDR3 DNA: TGCAGTGCTAGAGATTGGGGGAATTACAATGAGCAGTTCTTC.

The rearrangement uses TRBV6-1 and TRBJ2-6, with 10 bases aligning to TRBD1. V shed 8 bases, J shed 1 base, and the junction held 11 bases outside the gene matches. The V gene's germline CDR1 is MNHNS and CDR2 SASEGT. CDR3 size: 18 residues. The CDR3, as DNA: TGTGCCAGCTCGGCTGACAGGGGGCTGGGATCTGGGGCCAACGTCCTGACTTTC. Amino acid sequence: CASSADRGLGSGANVLTF.

The chain's CDR3 is CATSAAASYGYTF. As DNA, the CDR3 is TGTGCCACCAGTGCAGCAGCCAGCTATGGCTACACCTTC. This chain joins TRBV24-1 and TRBJ1-2; D gene ambiguous. V was clipped by 5 bases and J by 4 bases, with 10 bases between them. This CDR3 spans 13 amino acids. CDR1 is KGHDR, CDR2 SFDVKD, per germline.

This clonotype was seen ten or more times. This sequence joins TRBV12-3 or TRBV12-4 and TRBJ2-2; possibly TRBD2 for D (5 bases). V lost 8 bases and J 6 bases, leaving 10 bases between the germline ends. The CDR3 is made up of 12 amino acids. This CDR3 is CASPSGSGELFF. In nucleotides, the CDR3 is TGTGCCAGCCCCTCGGGGTCCGGGGAGCTGTTTTTT.

In its sample, this clonotype was seen a few times. The CDR3 sequence is CASSQPTGRENTIYF. CDR3 DNA: TGCGCCAGCAGCCAACCGACAGGGCGAGAAAACACCATATATTTT. The chain uses TRBV4-1 and TRBJ1-3, with 7 bases identical to TRBD1. V dropped 2 bases and J dropped 6; count of bases not matched to a gene: 7. The V gene's germline CDR1 is MGHRA and CDR2 YSYEKL. The CDR3 is 15 amino acids.

This clonotype was seen a handful of times. The V and J genes are TRBV29-1 and TRBJ1-3; TRBD1 matches at 9 bases. Trimming removed 3 bases from V and 0 bases from J; junction bases left unmatched: 3. CDR3 length: 15 residues. The germline gives CDR1 SQVTM, CDR2 ANQGSEA. CDR3 nucleotide sequence: TGCAGCGTTGAGCCGGGACAGGGCTCTGGAAACACCATATATTTT. Translating gives CSVEPGQGSGNTIYF.

This clonotype was detected ten times or more. The chain links TRBV2 to TRBJ2-1; unclear D gene. Germline values: CDR1 SNHLY, CDR2 FYNNEI. Trimming cost V 7 bases and J 4 bases, with 11 bases left between them. This CDR3 is 13 amino acids long. CDR3 nucleotide sequence: TGTGCCAGCACTCCGGACGCGTACAATGAGCAGTTCTTC. Translation: CASTPDAYNEQFF.

In this sample, this clonotype turned up many times. The V gene is TRBV5-1, the J gene TRBJ2-2; 9 bases are a match to TRBD1. Per the germline V gene, CDR1 is SGHRS and CDR2 is YFSETQ. V dropped 4 bases and J dropped 1; count of bases not matched to a gene: 2. This CDR3 is built from 15 residues. CDR3 residues: CASSQTGGNTGELFF. As DNA, the CDR3 is TGCGCCAGCAGCCAGACAGGGGGGAACACCGGGGAGCTGTTTTTT.

V and J are TRBV6-1 and TRBJ2-1, with D possibly being TRBD1 (5 bases). CDR1 is MNHNS, CDR2 SASEGT, per germline. The ends were cut back, 7 bases at V and 4 bases at J, with 8 bases in the middle. The CDR3 extends over 12 amino acids. The CDR3 region is CASTTGYNEQFF. CDR3 nucleotides: TGTGCCAGCACAACAGGATACAATGAGCAGTTCTTC.

This clonotype was picked up many times. The chain carries TRBV7-8 and TRBJ1-6, with D tentatively TRBD1 (5 bases). Germline V gene data show CDR1 as SGHVS and CDR2 as FQNEAQ. With 3 bases removed from V and 7 bases from J, the gap between germline ends came to 16 bases. There are 16 residues in the CDR3. The DNA for the CDR3 is TGTGCCAGCAGCTTGGGCCGCAGGGACCCAAATTCACCCCTCCACTTT. Its translation: CASSLGRRDPNSPLHF.

The chain couples TRBV6-2 or TRBV6-3 to TRBJ2-1; 7 nucleotides line up with TRBD2. CDR1 and CDR2 from the germline V gene are MNHEY and SVGEGT. CDR3 length: 14 residues. V gave up 0 bases and J gave up 9 bases; unmatched junction bases: 5. DNA for the CDR3: TGTGCCAGCAGTTACTCTGGCGGGAGAACTGAGCAGTTCTTC. Translation: CASSYSGGRTEQFF.

The gene calls are TRBV4-1 and TRBJ2-1; 11 bases are shared with TRBD2. CDR1 and CDR2 from the germline V gene are MGHRA and YSYEKL. Trimming at V came to 1 base and at J to 3 bases, leaving 5 bases not matched to a gene. The CDR3 runs 17 residues. The CDR3 bases are TGCGCCAGCAGCCAAGTCCCGACTAGCGGGATCTACAATGAGCAGTTCTTC. Protein: CASSQVPTSGIYNEQFF.

This clonotype was found a few times. The J gene is TRBJ2-3, the V gene TRBV5-1; D is perhaps TRBD1 or TRBD2 (5 bases each). The CDR3 runs to 15 residues. V dropped 5 bases and J dropped 4 bases, with 17 bases sitting between them. The germline V gene encodes CDR1 SGHRS and CDR2 YFSETQ. This CDR3 is CASRYWAPGPDTQYF. As DNA, the CDR3 is TGCGCCAGCAGGTATTGGGCACCGGGGCCAGATACGCAGTATTTT.

This clonotype has a count of ten or more. The CDR3 loop is CSVVHRLDTYEQYF. The CDR3 coding sequence is TGCAGCGTCGTTCACAGATTAGATACCTACGAGCAGTACTTC. The J gene is TRBJ2-7, the V gene TRBV29-1; D unclear. Trimming cost V 6 bases and J 2 bases, with 17 bases left between them. CDR1 and CDR2 from the germline V gene are SQVTM and ANQGSEA. CDR3 length: 14 residues.

The V gene is TRBV2, the J gene TRBJ2-7, with 10 bases aligning to TRBD2. The ends lost 6 bases at V and 4 bases at J; junction bases unmatched: 0. The germline V gene has CDR1 SNHLY and CDR2 FYNNEI. This CDR3 contains 12 residues. The CDR3 is CASRAGGYEQYF. In nucleotides, the CDR3 is TGTGCCAGCAGAGCGGGAGGGTACGAGCAGTACTTC.

This clonotype was seen only a few times. This rearrangement joins TRBV3-1 to TRBJ2-7; 9 bases match TRBD1. V shed 3 bases and J 1 base; nucleotides not matched to a gene: 7. The CDR3 totals 16 residues. Germline V CDR1 and CDR2: LGHDT, YNNKEL (reference sequence). The CDR3, as DNA: TGTGCCAGCAGCCAGTACCGGGACAGGGATTCCTACGAGCAGTACTTC. Encoded protein: CASSQYRDRDSYEQYF.

This clonotype was picked up a small number of times. The chain couples TRBV5-1 to TRBJ2-6; a possible D gene is TRBD2 (5 bases). Looked up from germline, CDR1 is SGHRS and CDR2 is YFSETQ. The CDR3 runs to 18 residues. Trimming took 0 bases from V and 0 from J, leaving 13 bases between them. CDR3 sequence reads: CASSLEGGFTSGANVLTF. CDR3 coding DNA: TGCGCCAGCAGCTTGGAAGGAGGCTTTACCTCTGGGGCCAACGTCCTGACTTTC.

This clonotype appeared many times. The rearrangement links TRBV6-1 to TRBJ1-1, with 7 nucleotides matching TRBD1. The length of the CDR3 is 15 residues. Per germline, CDR1 MNHNS and CDR2 SASEGT. With 5 bases clipped from V and 0 bases from J, the junction kept 6 bases outside the gene matches. The CDR3, as DNA: TGTGCCAGCAGTACCGAGGACAGGATGAACACTGAAGCTTTCTTT. Translated: CASSTEDRMNTEAFF.

The sample holds a few counts of this clonotype. This chain connects TRBV5-1 to TRBJ2-7; 7 nucleotides match TRBD2. The V segment lost 4 bases and the J segment 4 bases; nucleotides outside the gene matches: 11. The CDR3 spans 15 residues. CDR1 is SGHRS, CDR2 YFSETQ, per germline. The CDR3 DNA sequence: TGCGCCAGCAGCCAAATCCCGGGAGCGGGGTACGAGCAGTACTTC. Amino acid sequence: CASSQIPGAGYEQYF.

To note about this clonotype: A much larger clone sits a single nucleotide away, making a read error possible. V gene TRBV9 combines with J gene TRBJ2-1; D not certain. Trimming stripped 0 bases from V and 3 bases from J, with 10 bases between. The CDR3 totals 15 residues. In germline, CDR1 is SGDLS, CDR2 YYNGEE. The CDR3 nucleotides read TGTGCCAGCAGCGTAGTGAGTCTCCACTACAATGAGCAGTTCTTC. This encodes CASSVVSLHYNEQFF.